The clone carrying this T cell receptor (beta chain) has a handful of counts. Antigen specificity is unknown. CDR1 is SGHTA, CDR2 FQGNSA, per germline. The CDR3 has 14 amino acids. Trimming removed 5 bases from V and 7 bases from J, with 15 bases in between. Sample time point: newly diagnosed GD, antithyroid drugs for less than 3 months. Extracted PBMC RNA gave rise to the TCR library. Building the TCR beta libraries relied on iRepertoire HTBI primers, and CDR3 regions underwent Arm-PCR. Original handling: Identification across samples found 62 TRBV and roughly 14 TRBJ segments. TCRdb reprocessed the multiplex PCR reads via MiXCR and lists one record per CDR3 protein. Here the V and J calls rest on TCRdb's processing, not on the authors' analysis. The top ten hold more than 10% of the sample, which has 550,000 to 650,000 distinct CDR3 sequences, around 15% seen once. This entry belongs to a study of regulatory T cells in long-lasting Graves disease.

Findings and limits, study-wide: Owing to a sample size that was small, accuracy may have been reduced.

These data are also associated with another study on T cells in Graves' hyperthyroidism and ophthalmopathy. That study adds: Most expanded thyroid clonotypes above 0.001 also appeared in blood.

Source: peripheral blood mononuclear cells (PBMCs), taken at new diagnosis, from a patient treated with antithyroid drugs. The sequence came from a man aged 18 to 35 with Graves disease. The V gene is TRBV7-2, the J gene TRBJ2-1; D might be TRBD2 (6 bases). The CDR3 region has the DNA TGTGCCAGCAGCCGACCCCTAGCGAGGAATGAGCAGTTCTTC. This gives the protein CASSRPLARNEQFF.